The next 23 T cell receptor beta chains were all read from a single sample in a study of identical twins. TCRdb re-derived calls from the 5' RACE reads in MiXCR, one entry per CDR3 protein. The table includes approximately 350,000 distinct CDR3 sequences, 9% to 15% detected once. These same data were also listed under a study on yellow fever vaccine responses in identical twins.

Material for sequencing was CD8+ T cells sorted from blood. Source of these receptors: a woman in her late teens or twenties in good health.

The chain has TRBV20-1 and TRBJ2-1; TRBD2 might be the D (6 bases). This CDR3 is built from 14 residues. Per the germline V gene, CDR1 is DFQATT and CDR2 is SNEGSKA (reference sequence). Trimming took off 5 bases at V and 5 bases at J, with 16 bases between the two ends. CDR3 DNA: TGCAGTGCTTACGGGACTCAGGGCGACAATGAGCAGTTCTTC. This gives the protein CSAYGTQGDNEQFF.

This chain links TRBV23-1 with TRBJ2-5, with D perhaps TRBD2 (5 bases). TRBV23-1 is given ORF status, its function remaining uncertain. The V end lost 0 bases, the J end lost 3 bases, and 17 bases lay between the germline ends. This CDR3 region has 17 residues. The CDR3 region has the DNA TGCGCCAGCAGTCAATCGGATGGTAGCGAGAAAGAAGAGACCCAGTACTTC. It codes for CASSQSDGSEKEETQYF.

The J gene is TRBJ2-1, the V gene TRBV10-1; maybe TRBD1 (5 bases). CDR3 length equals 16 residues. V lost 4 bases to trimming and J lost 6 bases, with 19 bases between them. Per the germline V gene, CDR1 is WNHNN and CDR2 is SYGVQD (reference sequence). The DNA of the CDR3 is TGCGCCAGCAGTGGCTGGGGTGAAAGGGGAATCAATGAGCAGTTCTTC. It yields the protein CASSGWGERGINEQFF.

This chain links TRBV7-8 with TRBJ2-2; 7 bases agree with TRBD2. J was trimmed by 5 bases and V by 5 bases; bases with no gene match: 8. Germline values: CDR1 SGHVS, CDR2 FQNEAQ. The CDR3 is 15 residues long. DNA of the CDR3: TGTGCCAGCAGCGAAATGGGCGGGAGAACCGGGGAGCTGTTTTTT. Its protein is CASSEMGGRTGELFF. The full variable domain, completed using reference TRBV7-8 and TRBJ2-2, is GAGVSQSPRYKVAKRGQDVALRCDPISGHVSLFWYQQALGQGPEFLTYFQNEAQLDKSGLPSDRFFAERPEGSVSTLKIQRTQQEDSAVYLCASSEMGGRTGELFFGEGSRLTVL.

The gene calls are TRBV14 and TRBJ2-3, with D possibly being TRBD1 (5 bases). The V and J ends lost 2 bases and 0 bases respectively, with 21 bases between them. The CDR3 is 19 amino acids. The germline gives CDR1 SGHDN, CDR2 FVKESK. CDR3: CASSQRQGLVPSSTDTQYF. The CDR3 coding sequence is TGTGCCAGCAGCCAACGCCAGGGATTGGTCCCTTCCAGCACAGATACGCAGTATTTT.

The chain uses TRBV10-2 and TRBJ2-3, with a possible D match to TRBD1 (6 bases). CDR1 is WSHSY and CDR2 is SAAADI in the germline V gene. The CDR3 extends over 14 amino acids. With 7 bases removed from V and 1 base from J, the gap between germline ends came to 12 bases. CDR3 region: CASTHRQGTDTQYF. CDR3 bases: TGCGCCAGCACCCATAGACAGGGCACAGATACGCAGTATTTT.

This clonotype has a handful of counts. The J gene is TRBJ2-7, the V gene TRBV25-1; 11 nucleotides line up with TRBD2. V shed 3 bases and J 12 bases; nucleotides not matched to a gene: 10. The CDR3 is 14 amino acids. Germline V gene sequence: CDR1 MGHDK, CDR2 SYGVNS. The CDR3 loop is CASSDPGLAAGRYF. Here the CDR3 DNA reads TGTGCCAGCAGTGACCCGGGACTAGCGGCCGGCCGGTACTTC.

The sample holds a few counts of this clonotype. CDR3 sequence reads: CASSVTAKGEQYV. DNA of the CDR3: TGTGCCAGCAGTGTAACAGCGAAGGGCGAGCAGTACGTC. This rearrangement joins TRBV2 to TRBJ2-7, with no clear D. V was pared by 4 bases and J by 6 bases, with 13 bases between. This CDR3 has 13 amino acids. Germline assignment: CDR1 SNHLY and CDR2 FYNNEI.

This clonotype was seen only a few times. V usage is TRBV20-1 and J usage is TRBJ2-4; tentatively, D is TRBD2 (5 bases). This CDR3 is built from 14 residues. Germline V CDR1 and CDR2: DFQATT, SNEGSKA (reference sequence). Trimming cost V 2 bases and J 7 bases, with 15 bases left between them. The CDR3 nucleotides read TGCAGTGCTAGAACCGCGGAGGATCTGAACATTCAGTACTTC. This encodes CSARTAEDLNIQYF.

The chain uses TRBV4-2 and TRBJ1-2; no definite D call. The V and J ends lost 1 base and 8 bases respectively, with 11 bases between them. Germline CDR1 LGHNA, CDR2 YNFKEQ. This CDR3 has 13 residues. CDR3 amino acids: CASSQGPTLGYTF. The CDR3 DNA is TGTGCCAGCAGCCAAGGGCCAACCCTAGGCTACACCTTC.

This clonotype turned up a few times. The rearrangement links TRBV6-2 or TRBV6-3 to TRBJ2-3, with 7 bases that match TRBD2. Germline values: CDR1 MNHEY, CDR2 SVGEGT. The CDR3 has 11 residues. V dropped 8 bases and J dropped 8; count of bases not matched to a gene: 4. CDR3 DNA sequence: TGTGCCAGCCGACTAGCCGCTACGCAGTATTTT. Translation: CASRLAATQYF.

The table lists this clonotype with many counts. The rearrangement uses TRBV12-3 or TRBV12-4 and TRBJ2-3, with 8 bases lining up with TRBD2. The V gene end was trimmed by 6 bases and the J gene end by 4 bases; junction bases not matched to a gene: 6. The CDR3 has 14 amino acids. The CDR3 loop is CASSLRRGADTQYF. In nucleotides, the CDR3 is TGTGCCAGCAGCCTTAGGCGGGGGGCAGATACGCAGTATTTT.

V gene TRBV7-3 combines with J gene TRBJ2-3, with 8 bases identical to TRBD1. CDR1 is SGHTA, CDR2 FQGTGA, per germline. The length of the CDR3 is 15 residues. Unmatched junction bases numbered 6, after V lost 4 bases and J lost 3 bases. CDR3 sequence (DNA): TGTGCCAGCAGCTCCCCGACAGGGGCTACAGATACGCAGTATTTT. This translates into CASSSPTGATDTQYF.

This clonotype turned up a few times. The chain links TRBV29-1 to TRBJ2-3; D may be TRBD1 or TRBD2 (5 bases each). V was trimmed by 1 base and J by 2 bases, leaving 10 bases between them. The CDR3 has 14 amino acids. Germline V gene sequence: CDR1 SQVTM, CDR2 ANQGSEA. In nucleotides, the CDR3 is TGCAGCGTTGAAGTGGGGACCATCACAGATACGCAGTATTTT. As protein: CSVEVGTITDTQYF.

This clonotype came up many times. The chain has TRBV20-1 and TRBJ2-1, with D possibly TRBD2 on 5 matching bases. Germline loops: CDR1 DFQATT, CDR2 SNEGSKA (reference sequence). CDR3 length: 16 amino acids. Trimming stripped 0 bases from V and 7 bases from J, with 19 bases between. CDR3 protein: CSARDWAGPGENEQFF. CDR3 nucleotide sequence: TGCAGTGCTAGAGATTGGGCGGGCCCAGGAGAGAATGAGCAGTTCTTC.

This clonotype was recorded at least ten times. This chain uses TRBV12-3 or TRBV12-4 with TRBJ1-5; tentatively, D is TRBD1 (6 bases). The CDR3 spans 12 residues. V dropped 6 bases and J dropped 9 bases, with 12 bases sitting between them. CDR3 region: CASRHGQWPQHF. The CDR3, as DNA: TGTGCCAGCAGACACGGACAGTGGCCCCAGCATTTT.

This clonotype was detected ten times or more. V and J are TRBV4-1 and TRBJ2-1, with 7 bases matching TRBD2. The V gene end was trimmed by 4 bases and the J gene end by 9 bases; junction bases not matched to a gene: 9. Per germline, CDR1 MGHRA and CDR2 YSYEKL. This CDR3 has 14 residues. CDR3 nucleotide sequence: TGCGCCAGCAGCCCTTCCGGACTAGTTCCTGAGCAGTTCTTC. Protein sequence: CASSPSGLVPEQFF.

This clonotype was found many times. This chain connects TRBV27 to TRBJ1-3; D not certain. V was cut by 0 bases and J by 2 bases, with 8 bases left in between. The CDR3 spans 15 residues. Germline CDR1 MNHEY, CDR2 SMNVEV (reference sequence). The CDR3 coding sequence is TGTGCCAGCAGTTTATCGTGGGGTACTGGAAACACCATATATTTT. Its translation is CASSLSWGTGNTIYF.

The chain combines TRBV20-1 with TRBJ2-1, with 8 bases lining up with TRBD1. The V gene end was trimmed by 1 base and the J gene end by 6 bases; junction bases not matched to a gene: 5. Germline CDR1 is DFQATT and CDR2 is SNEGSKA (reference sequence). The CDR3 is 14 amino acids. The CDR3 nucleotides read TGCAGTGCTAGAGTTTACGACAGGGGCAATGAGCAGTTCTTC. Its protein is CSARVYDRGNEQFF.

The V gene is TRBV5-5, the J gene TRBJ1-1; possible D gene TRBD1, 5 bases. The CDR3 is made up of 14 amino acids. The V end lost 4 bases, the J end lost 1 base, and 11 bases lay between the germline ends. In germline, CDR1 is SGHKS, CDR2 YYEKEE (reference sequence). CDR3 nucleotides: TGTGCCAGCAGCCCACTGGGGGGGAACACTGAAGCTTTCTTT. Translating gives CASSPLGGNTEAFF.

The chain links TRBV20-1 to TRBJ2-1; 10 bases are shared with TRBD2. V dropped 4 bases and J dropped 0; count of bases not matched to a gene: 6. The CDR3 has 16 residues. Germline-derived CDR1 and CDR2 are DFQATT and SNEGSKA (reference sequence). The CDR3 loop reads CSAISSGGTSYNEQFF. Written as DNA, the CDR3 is TGCAGTGCTATTAGTAGCGGGGGGACCTCCTACAATGAGCAGTTCTTC.

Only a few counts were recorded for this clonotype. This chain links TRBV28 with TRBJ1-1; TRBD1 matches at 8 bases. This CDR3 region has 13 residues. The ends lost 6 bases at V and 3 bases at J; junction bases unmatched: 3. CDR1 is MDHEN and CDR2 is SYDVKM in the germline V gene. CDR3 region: CASRLQGDTEAFF. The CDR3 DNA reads TGTGCCAGCAGATTACAGGGGGACACTGAAGCTTTCTTT.

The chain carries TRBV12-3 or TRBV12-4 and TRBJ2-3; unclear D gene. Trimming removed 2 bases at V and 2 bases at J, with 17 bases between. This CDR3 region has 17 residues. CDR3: CASSLKAATYITDTQYF. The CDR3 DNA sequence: TGTGCCAGCAGTTTAAAGGCAGCAACCTATATCACAGATACGCAGTATTTT.